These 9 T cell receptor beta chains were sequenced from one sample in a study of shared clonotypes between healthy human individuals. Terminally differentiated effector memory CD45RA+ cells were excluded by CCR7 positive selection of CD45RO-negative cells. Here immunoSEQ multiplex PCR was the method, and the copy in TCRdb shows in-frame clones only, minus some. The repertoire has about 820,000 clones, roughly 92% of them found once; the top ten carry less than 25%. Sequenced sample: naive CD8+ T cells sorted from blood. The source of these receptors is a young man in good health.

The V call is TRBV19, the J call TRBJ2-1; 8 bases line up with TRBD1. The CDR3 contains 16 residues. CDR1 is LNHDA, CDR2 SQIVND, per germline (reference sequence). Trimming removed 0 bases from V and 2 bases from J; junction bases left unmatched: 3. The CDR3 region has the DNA TGTGCCAGTAGTATAGACAGGGGGCTCACCTACAATGAGCAGTTCTTC. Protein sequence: CASSIDRGLTYNEQFF.

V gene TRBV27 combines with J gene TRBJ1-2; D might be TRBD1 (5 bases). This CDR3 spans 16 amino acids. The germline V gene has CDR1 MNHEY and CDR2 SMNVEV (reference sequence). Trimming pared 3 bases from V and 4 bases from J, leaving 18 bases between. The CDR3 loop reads CASSFGGRGSGYGYTF. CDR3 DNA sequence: TGTGCCAGCAGTTTCGGGGGACGAGGGTCGGGCTATGGCTACACCTTC.

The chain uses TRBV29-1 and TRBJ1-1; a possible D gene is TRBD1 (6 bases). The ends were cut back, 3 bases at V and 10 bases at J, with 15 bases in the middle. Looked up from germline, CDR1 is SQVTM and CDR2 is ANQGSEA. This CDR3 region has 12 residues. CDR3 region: CSVEDRSFSAFF. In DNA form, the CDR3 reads TGCAGCGTTGAGGACAGAAGCTTCTCAGCTTTCTTT. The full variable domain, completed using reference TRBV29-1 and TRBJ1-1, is SAVISQKPSRDICQRGTSLTIQCQVDSQVTMMFWYRQQPGQSLTLIATANQGSEATYESGFVIDKFPISRPNLTFSTLTVSNMSPEDSSIYLCSVEDRSFSAFFGQGTRLTVV.

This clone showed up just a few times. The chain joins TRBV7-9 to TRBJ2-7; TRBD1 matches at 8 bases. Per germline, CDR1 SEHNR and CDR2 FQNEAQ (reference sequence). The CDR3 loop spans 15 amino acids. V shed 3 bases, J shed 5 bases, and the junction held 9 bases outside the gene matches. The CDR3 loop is CASSLRDRRADEQYF. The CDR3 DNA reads TGTGCCAGCAGCTTGCGGGACAGGCGTGCAGACGAGCAGTACTTC.

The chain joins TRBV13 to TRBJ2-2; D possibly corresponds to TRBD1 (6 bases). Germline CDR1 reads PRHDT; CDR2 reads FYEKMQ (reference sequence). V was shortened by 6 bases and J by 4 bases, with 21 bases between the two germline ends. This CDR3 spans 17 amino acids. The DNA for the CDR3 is TGTGCCAGCAGGTTGCTGACAGGCACGCTCACCACCGGGGAGCTGTTTTTT. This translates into CASRLLTGTLTTGELFF.

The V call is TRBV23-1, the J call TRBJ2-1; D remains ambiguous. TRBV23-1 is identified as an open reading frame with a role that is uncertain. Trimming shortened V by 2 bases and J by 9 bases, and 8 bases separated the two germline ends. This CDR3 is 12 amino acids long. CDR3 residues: CASSQNSFEQFF. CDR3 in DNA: TGCGCCAGCAGTCAAAACAGCTTTGAGCAGTTCTTC.

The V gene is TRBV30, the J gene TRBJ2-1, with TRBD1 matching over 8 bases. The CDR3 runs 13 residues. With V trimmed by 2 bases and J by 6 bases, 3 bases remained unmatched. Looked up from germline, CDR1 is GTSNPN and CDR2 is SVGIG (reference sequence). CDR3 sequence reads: CAWSRDRSNEQFF. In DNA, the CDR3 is TGTGCCTGGAGTCGGGACAGGTCCAATGAGCAGTTCTTC.

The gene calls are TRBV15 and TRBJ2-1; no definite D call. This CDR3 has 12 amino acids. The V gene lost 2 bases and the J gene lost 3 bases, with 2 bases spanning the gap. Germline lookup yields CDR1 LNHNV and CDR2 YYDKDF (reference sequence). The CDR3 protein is CATSRLYNEQFF. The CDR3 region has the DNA TGTGCCACCAGCAGACTCTACAATGAGCAGTTCTTC.

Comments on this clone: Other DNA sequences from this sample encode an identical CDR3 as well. The CDR3 sequence: CASSVDGDEQYF. CDR3 DNA sequence: TGTGCCAGCAGCGTAGATGGGGACGAGCAGTACTTC. The J gene is TRBJ2-7, the V gene TRBV9; D gene uncertain. The V and J ends lost 0 bases and 5 bases respectively, with 6 bases between them. The CDR3 is made up of 12 amino acids. CDR1 is SGDLS, CDR2 YYNGEE, per germline.